The TCR beta chain described here comes from a study of blood T cell repertoires in COVID-19. Study in general: Both acute and convalescent COVID-19 samples were obtained from the United States, Italy and Spain. Sample material is recorded as cDNA or gDNA derived from T cells, B-cell-depleted T cells, or PBMCs.

TCRdb's copy holds only in-frame clones and misses some; the assay was immunoSEQ multiplex PCR. The data hold 150,000 to 200,000 clones, with 60% to 80% observed a single time. Recruitment covered 20 to 25 US areas and drew participants whose ages spanned roughly 18 to 90 years. Clinical history as reported by participants underpinned cohort assignment. V lost 3 bases, J lost 2 bases, and 14 bases lay in between. This CDR3 is 16 amino acids long. Germline loops: CDR1 SGHDN, CDR2 FVKESK. The gene calls are TRBV14 and TRBJ2-1; D is ambiguous. This sequence was found in a man in his 60s who had been exposed to COVID-19. The sequenced sample consisted of PBMCs or T cells enriched from blood (not recorded which). The CDR3 loop reads CASSHTRSVAYNEQFF. The CDR3 coding sequence is TGTGCCAGCAGCCATACCCGGAGCGTCGCCTACAATGAGCAGTTCTTC.